This T cell receptor (beta chain) was identified during a study of T cell repertoires in cytomegalovirus infection. In its sample, this clonotype was seen a few times. Its antigen is unknown. MiXCR was run by TCRdb on the reads, yielding one entry per CDR3 protein. The table shows 50,000 to 55,000 distinct CDR3 sequences, with over 15% occurring only once. This CDR3 has 13 amino acids. Unmatched junction bases numbered 4, after V lost 1 base and J lost 10 bases. Germline V lookup: CDR1 DFQATT, CDR2 SNEGSKA (reference sequence). The sequence was collected from a human donor in good health (CMV status not recorded). Some clones in this sample may be carry-over from other donors' samples. The genes are TRBV20-1 and TRBJ2-1; 10 nucleotides agree with TRBD2. Sequencing was performed on CD8+ T cells from cultured PBMCs, taken from culture after CMV antigen stimulation. The CDR3, as DNA: TGCAGTGCTAGAGTCTCTAGCGGGGGAGAGCAGTTCTTC. Amino acids: CSARVSSGGEQFF.